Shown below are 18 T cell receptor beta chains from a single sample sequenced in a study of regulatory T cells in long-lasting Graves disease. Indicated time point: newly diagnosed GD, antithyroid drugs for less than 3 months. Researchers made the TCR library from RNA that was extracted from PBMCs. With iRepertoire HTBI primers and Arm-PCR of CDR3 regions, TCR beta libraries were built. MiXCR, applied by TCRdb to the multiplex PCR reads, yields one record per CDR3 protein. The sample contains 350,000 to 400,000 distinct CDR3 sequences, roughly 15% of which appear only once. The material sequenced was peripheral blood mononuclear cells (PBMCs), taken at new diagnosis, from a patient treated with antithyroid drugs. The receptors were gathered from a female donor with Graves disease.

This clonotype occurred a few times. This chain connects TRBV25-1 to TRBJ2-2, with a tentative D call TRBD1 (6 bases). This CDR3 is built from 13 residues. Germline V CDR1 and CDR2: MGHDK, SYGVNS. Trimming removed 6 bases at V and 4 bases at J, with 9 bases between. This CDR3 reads CASRGHSTGELFF. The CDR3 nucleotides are TGTGCCAGCAGGGGACACTCCACCGGGGAGCTGTTTTTT.

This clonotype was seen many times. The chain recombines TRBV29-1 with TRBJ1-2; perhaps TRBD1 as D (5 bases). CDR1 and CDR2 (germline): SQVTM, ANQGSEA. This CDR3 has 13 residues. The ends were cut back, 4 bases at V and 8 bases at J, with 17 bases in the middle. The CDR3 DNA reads TGCAGCGTTGCGCAGGACCACCGGGGCGGCTACACCTTC. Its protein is CSVAQDHRGGYTF.

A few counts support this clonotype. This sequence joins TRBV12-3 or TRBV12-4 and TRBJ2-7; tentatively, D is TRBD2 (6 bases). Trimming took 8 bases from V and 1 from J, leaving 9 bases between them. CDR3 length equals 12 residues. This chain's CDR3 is CASGTESYEQYF. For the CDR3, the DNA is TGTGCCAGCGGGACTGAATCCTACGAGCAGTACTTC.

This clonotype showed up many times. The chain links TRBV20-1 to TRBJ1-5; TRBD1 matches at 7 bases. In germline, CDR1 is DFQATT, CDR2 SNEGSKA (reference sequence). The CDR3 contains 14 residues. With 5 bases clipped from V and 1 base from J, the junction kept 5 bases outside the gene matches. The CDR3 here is CSARRGPSNQPQHF. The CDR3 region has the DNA TGCAGTGCTCGGAGGGGGCCCAGCAATCAGCCCCAGCATTTT.

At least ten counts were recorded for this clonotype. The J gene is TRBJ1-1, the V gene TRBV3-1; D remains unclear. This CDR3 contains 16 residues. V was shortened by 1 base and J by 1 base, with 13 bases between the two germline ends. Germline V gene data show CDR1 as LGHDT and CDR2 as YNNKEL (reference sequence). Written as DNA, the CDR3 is TGTGCCAGCAGCCAAGCGTGGGGAGAGACGAACACTGAAGCTTTCTTT. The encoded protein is CASSQAWGETNTEAFF.

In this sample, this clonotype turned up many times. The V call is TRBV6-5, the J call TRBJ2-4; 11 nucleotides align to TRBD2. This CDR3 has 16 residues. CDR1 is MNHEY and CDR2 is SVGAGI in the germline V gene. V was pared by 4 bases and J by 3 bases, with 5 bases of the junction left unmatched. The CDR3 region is CASSSHGTSGKNIQYF. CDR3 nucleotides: TGTGCCAGCAGTTCCCATGGGACTAGCGGCAAAAACATTCAGTACTTC.

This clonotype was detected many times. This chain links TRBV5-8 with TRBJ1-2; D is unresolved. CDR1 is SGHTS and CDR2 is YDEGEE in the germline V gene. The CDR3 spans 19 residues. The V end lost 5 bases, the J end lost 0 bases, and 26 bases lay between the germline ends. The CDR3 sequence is CASRKGWIRVGDSNYGYTF. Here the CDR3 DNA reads TGTGCCAGCAGGAAGGGTTGGATTCGCGTGGGAGATTCTAACTATGGCTACACCTTC.

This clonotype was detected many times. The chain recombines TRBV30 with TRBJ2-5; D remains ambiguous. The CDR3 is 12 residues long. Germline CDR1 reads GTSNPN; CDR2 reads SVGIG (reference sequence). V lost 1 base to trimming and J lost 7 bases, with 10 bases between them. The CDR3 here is CAWSGGSVTQYF. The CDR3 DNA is TGTGCCTGGAGTGGGGGTTCGGTGACCCAGTACTTC.

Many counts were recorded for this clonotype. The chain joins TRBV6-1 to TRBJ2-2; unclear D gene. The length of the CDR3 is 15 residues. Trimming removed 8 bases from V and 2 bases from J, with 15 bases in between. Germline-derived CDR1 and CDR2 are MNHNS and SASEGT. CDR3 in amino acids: CASVGRTTNTGELFF. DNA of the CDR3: TGTGCCAGCGTGGGTAGGACCACCAACACCGGGGAGCTGTTTTTT.

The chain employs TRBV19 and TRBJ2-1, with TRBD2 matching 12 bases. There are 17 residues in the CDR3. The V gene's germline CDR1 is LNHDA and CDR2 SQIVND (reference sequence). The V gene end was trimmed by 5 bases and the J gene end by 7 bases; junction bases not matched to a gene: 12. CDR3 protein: CASSVIRLAGVRNEQFF. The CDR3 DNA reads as TGTGCCAGTAGTGTCATCAGACTAGCGGGAGTTAGGAATGAGCAGTTCTTC.

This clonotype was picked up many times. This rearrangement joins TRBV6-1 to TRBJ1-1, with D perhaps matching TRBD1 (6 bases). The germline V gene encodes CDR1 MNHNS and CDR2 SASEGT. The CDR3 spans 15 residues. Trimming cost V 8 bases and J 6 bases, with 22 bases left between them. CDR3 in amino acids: CASVPWEGDVAEAFF. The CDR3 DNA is TGTGCCAGCGTTCCCTGGGAGGGGGATGTCGCTGAAGCTTTCTTT.

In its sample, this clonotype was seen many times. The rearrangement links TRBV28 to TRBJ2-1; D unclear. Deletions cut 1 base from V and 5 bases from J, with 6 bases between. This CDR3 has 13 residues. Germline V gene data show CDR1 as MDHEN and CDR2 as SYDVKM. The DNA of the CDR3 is TGTGCCAGCAGTTTATTCATAGACAATGAGCAGTTCTTC. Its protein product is CASSLFIDNEQFF. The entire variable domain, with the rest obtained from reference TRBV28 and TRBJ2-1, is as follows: DVKVTQSSRYLVKRTGEKVFLECVQDMDHENMFWYRQDPGLGLRLIYFSYDVKMKEKGDIPEGYSVSREKKERFSLILESASTNQTSMYLCASSLFIDNEQFFGPGTRLTVL.

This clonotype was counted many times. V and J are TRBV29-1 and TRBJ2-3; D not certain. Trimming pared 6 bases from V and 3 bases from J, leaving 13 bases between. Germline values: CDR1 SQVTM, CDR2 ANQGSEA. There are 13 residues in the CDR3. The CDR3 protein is CSVPRLETDTQYF. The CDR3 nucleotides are TGCAGCGTGCCCCGACTGGAAACAGATACGCAGTATTTT.

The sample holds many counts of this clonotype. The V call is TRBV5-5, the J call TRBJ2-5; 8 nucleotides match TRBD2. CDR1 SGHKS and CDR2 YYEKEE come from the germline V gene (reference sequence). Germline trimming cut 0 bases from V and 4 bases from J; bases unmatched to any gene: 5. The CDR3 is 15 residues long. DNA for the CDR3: TGTGCCAGCAGCTTGGCCGCGGGGGGCATAGAGACCCAGTACTTC. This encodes CASSLAAGGIETQYF.

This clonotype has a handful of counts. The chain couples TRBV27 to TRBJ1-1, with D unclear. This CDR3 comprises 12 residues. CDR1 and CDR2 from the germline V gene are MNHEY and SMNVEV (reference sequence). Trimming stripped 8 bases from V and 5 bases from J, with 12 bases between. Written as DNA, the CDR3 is TGTGCCAGCGGAAGGGCGGGAACTGAAGCTTTCTTT. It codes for CASGRAGTEAFF.

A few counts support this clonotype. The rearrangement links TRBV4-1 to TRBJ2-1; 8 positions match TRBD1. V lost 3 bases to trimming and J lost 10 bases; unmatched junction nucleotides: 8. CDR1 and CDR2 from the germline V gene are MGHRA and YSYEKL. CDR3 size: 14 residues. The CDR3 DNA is TGCGCCAGCAGCCACCCAGGGGGCACCTACGAGCAGTTCTTC. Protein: CASSHPGGTYEQFF.

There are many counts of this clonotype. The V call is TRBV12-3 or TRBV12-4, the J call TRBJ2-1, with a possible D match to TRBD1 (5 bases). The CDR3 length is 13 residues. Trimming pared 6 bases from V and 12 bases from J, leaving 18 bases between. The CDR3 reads CASSSLRTSGQFF. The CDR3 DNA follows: TGTGCCAGCAGCTCTCTGAGGACATCGGGGCAGTTCTTC.

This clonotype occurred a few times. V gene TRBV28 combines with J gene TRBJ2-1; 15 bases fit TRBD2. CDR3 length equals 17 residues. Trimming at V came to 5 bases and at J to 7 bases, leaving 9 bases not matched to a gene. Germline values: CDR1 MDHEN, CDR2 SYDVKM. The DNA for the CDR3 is TGTGCCAGCAGTCCTCCATCCGGGACTAGCGGGAGGAATGAGCAGTTCTTC. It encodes CASSPPSGTSGRNEQFF.